The clone carrying this T cell receptor (beta chain) is labeled medium-sized (0.01 to 0.1%). The antigen remains undetermined. These data are taken from a study of vaccination and CD4 T cells after COVID-19. V was pared by 4 bases and J by 5 bases, with 7 bases of the junction left unmatched. This CDR3 has 15 amino acids. The germline CDR1 and CDR2 sequences are MNHEY and SMNVEV (reference sequence). Treatment denoted: roughly 11-day PBMC culture with coronavirus spike peptide pools or control peptides (ViraFEST assay). Before the COVID-19 pandemic (2011-2018), CD4+ T cells were obtained from the unexposed donor. CD4+ T cells that had been cultured provided DNA sequenced with the Oncomine TCR Beta short-read assay. Via MiXCR, TCRdb re-called the PCR reads, giving one row per CDR3 protein. There are about 6,900 distinct CDR3 sequences in the sample; around a quarter occur only once, and about 32% lies in the top ten.

This clonotype was obtained from a human donor in good health. The chain uses TRBV27 and TRBJ1-2; 10 bases fit TRBD1. The sequenced material came from CD4+ T cells from blood, cultured in vitro. CDR3 nucleotide sequence: TGTGCCAGCAGTTATGGGGGGACAGGGGAGTATGGCTACACCTTC. As protein: CASSYGGTGEYGYTF.